The following is a TCR beta chain sequence with its context. This clone was seen a handful of times. This receptor's antigen is unknown. Base qualities are missing; no much larger clone stands one base away. The immunoSEQ Assay, a bias-controlled multiplex PCR, was used to amplify TCRbeta CDR3 regions from genomic DNA. For the original study's pipeline: Within the assay, amplification of reference gene primers was used to estimate how many nucleated cells each sample contained. Sequence reads were collapsed and filtered to measure the absolute abundance of every unique TCRbeta CDR3 rearrangement. For each sample, productive Simpson clonality was calculated by taking the square root of Simpson's diversity index across productive rearrangements. This is the immuneACCESS table as TCRdb keeps it, with only in-frame sequences that have V and J called. A part of the clones is gone; compared with another copy, unresolved V genes explain less than half, and the rest is unexplained. V and J calls and clone size are those listed in that table; D and trimming were worked out from the DNA. Counted in this sample were around 75,000 clones; around 90% of them appeared once. The top ten hold about 21% of the sample.

This entry comes from a study of blood T cell repertoires in COVID-19 (dated by TCRdb to about 2020). Context from the whole study: Collaborator samples came from the United States, Italy and Spain and covered acute and convalescent phases of COVID-19. The material from the prospective study consisted of cDNA or gDNA derived from T cells, B-cell-depleted T cells, or PBMCs. Deeply sampled blood TCRbeta repertoires from subjects exposed to, actively infected with, or recovered from COVID-19 were included in the dataset. A freely available public database, intended as a resource for researchers studying the immune response to SARS-CoV-2, is where the repertoires were released. Samples came from the ongoing ImmuneRACE study (first 160 participants) plus 1,254 subjects from 6 global collaborators. A de-identified subject ID, COVID-19 status, age in years and sex were almost always included in the sample metadata. Where HLA class I and class II types were available, the types were taken from metadata supplied by the sample provider, not from assay-based typing. Findings and caveats that apply to the study as a whole: How much clinical and demographic metadata was included differed by source and by participant, and the metadata was provided uncurated.

The CDR3 sequence holds 14 residues, the cysteine and phenylalanine included. Of the read, only the CDR3 DNA is kept; its 42 bases are in frame from base 1. V sheds 8 bases and J sheds 6 bases, leaving 19 bases between their ends. Based on the germline V gene, the CDR1 and CDR2 sequences are MDHEN and SYDVKM. Each collaborating institution followed its own protocols to collect whole blood in K2EDTA tubes. For TCRbeta analysis, collaborator samples were shipped as frozen whole blood, as isolated PBMCs, or as DNA extracted from either sample type. This clonotype was sampled from a human donor in a cohort sampled during active COVID-19. This chain joins TRBV28 to TRBJ2-5; the D region possibly corresponds to TRBD1 (6 bases align). Sequencing was carried out using peripheral blood. The CDR3 is CASAEVSRGKTQYF. The DNA sequence is TGTGCCAGCGCCGAGGTCTCCAGGGGAAAGACCCAGTACTTC. When the CDR3 is completed using the reference TRBV28 and TRBJ2-5 genes on either side, the full variable domain is DVKVTQSSRYLVKRTGEKVFLECVQDMDHENMFWYRQDPGLGLRLIYFSYDVKMKEKGDIPEGYSVSREKKERFSLILESASTNQTSMYLCASAEVSRGKTQYFGPGTRLLVL.